This TCR beta chain stems from a study of shared clonotypes between healthy human individuals. This clone came up a few times. Its target is unknown. The same CDR3 also results from other DNA sequences found in this sample. This CDR3 has 14 residues. Germline assignment: CDR1 MNHEY and CDR2 SMNVEV (reference sequence). The V and J ends lost 2 bases and 7 bases respectively, with 9 bases between them. Terminally differentiated effector memory CD45RA+ cells were left out of the naive CD8 fraction, which was CD45RO-negative and positively selected for CCR7. Donors were healthy HIV-negative adults without recently reported acute infections or vaccinations. The method was immunoSEQ multiplex PCR; TCRdb's version includes in-frame clones alone and lacks a portion of them. The table has 1.5 million to 2.5 million clones, about 95% seen once. Study results and limitations: Among donors, sharing of clonotypes was expected to be affected by sequencing depth.

The sequenced material came from naive CD8+ T cells sorted from blood. The J gene is TRBJ1-6, the V gene TRBV27, with D possibly being TRBD1 (6 bases). This clonotype originated in a young man in good health. The CDR3 spells CASSLGQGNSPLHF. The CDR3 region has the DNA TGTGCCAGCAGTTTAGGGCAGGGGAATTCACCCCTCCACTTT.